This T cell receptor (beta chain) was captured by sequencing in a study of persistence of HIV-infected CD4 T cells. Stimulation used about 10 ug/mL lysate from CMV-infected fibroblasts. Memory cells lacking CD40L and CD69 with high CD45RO were sorted. Worth noting for this clone: Its antigen is unknown.

Germline values: CDR1 LGHNA, CDR2 YSLEER. This CDR3 region has 15 residues. Trimming stripped 1 base from V and 0 bases from J, with 7 bases between. This was the immunoSEQ version 4 assay in survey mode. Clones were read by immunoSEQ multiplex PCR, and TCRdb kept only the in-frame ones, dropping some. The sample shows fewer than 40,000 clones, about 80% of them seen only once. Study outcomes and limitations: Degenerate expanded CDR3beta sequences were enriched among CMV- and Gag-responding cells.

The chain links TRBV4-3 to TRBJ1-3; D remains ambiguous. The sequencing here drew on CD4+ T cells sorted from PBMCs after approximately 20-hour stimulation, taken from a patient who received antiretroviral therapy. The source is an adult woman with HIV who was CMV-seropositive. DNA of the CDR3: TGCGCCAGCAGCCAAGGACGAAGCTCTGGAAACACCATATATTTT. Translated: CASSQGRSSGNTIYF.